This TCR beta chain was documented in a study of blood T cell repertoires in COVID-19. Study overall: Whether acute or convalescent, the COVID-19 samples came from the United States, Italy and Spain. Sources were T cells, B-cell-depleted T cells, or PBMCs; the material itself was cDNA or gDNA.

Trimming took 2 bases from V and 7 from J, leaving 6 bases between them. Germline V gene data show CDR1 as SGHVS and CDR2 as FNYEAQ. CDR3 length equals 11 residues. In the original analysis: Amplifying reference gene primers gave estimates of nucleated cell counts. Profiled with immunoSEQ multiplex PCR; TCRdb holds only in-frame clones, not every one. V and J calls and clone size are those listed in that table; D and trimming were worked out from the DNA. Of about 100,000 clones listed, around 85% are singletons. The sample taken for sequencing was peripheral blood. The clonotype originates from a man aged 45-65 years with active or convalescent COVID-19. The chain has TRBV7-6 and TRBJ2-7; D gene ambiguous. The CDR3 DNA sequence: TGTGCCAGCAGCTTATCCGGGGAGCAGTACTTC. This sequence encodes CASSLSGEQYF.